What follows describes a single TCR beta chain. Its antigen remains unidentified. The data were obtained in a study of T cell responses to AZD1222 COVID-19 vaccine. Study conclusions and caveats: Donors were chiefly white British, with a greater number of females, and clonal diversity was perhaps underestimated. Among spike-specific TCRs, nearly half reportedly target unmutated variant regions.

The table came from immunoSEQ multiplex PCR; TCRdb's copy has only in-frame clones and leaves some out. Seen here are roughly 120,000 clones, about 90% observed once, and the top ten hold 1.6%. The CDR3 consists of 13 residues. Trimming shortened V by 5 bases and J by 7 bases, and 12 bases separated the two germline ends. Germline CDR1 and CDR2: LNHDA and SQIVND (reference sequence). Investigators merged groups given second doses at roughly 4 or roughly 12 weeks. This specimen consisted of peripheral blood, obtained 28 days after the second AZD1222 dose. The source of this sequence is an adult who received the AZD1222 COVID-19 vaccine. The genes are TRBV19 and TRBJ2-1; the D gene is possibly TRBD1 (5 bases). For the CDR3, the DNA is TGTGCCAGTAGTCGAGGACAAATTAATGAGCAGTTCTTC. Its translation: CASSRGQINEQFF.